This TCR beta chain was identified in a study of cytomegalovirus exposure and HLA in healthy donors. Points from the study as a whole: Highest at DRB1 and lowest at HLA-C, TCR association rates differed among HLA loci in a later analysis. Later analysis identified 15,000 to 20,000 TCR beta sequences associated with HLA alleles, using a false discovery rate threshold of 0.05. There were a few CMV-associated chains whose specificity for CMV antigens was confirmed in vitro. Published work reported that the classifier diagnosed cytomegalovirus status with high specificity and sensitivity.

Points on this clone: Its matching antigen is unknown.

The J segment lost 4 bases and the V segment lost 10 bases, leaving 5 bases of the junction unmatched. The CDR3 spans 12 residues. CDR1 is LNHDA and CDR2 is SQIVND in the germline V gene (reference sequence). It was with 60 Vbeta and 13 Jbeta primers that the PCR ran. TCRdb's copy holds only in-frame clones and misses some; the assay was immunoSEQ multiplex PCR. The sample holds hundreds of thousands of clones; 82% are singletons and the top ten take 6%. The sample comprised PBMCs. This clonotype originated in a man in his forties in good health and CMV-seropositive. The V gene is TRBV19, the J gene TRBJ1-1; 8 nucleotides agree with TRBD1. The CDR3 DNA reads TGTGCCACACGACAGGGGCCCACTGAAGCTTTCTTT. It specifies CATRQGPTEAFF.